The subject of this entry is one T cell receptor beta chain. Its antigen is as yet unknown. This sample stems from a study of cytomegalovirus exposure and HLA in healthy donors. Overall study: Early release data held 75 million to 90 million unique TCRs from HLA-typed donors. Study-wide points: A later analysis reported that several of the most significant clusters appeared to be linked to common viral pathogens, among them Epstein-Barr virus. The authors assumed roughly uniform sequencing depth across donors for presence/absence analyses.

With 60 Vbeta and 13 Jbeta primers, the PCR was carried out. The assay was immunoSEQ multiplex PCR, and TCRdb's table has in-frame clones only and misses some. The table has around 130,000 clones, about four fifths seen once. V was pared by 6 bases and J by 1 base, with 8 bases of the junction left unmatched. The germline V gene encodes CDR1 SEHNR and CDR2 FQNEAQ (reference sequence). The CDR3 is made up of 15 amino acids. Sequenced input: PBMCs. The receptor's source is a woman between 40 and 55 years old in good health and CMV-seronegative. The chain uses TRBV7-9 and TRBJ1-1, with TRBD1 matching 7 bases. This CDR3 is CASSSRRTGNTEAFF. The CDR3 bases are TGTGCCAGCAGTTCCCGCAGGACAGGGAACACTGAAGCTTTCTTT.